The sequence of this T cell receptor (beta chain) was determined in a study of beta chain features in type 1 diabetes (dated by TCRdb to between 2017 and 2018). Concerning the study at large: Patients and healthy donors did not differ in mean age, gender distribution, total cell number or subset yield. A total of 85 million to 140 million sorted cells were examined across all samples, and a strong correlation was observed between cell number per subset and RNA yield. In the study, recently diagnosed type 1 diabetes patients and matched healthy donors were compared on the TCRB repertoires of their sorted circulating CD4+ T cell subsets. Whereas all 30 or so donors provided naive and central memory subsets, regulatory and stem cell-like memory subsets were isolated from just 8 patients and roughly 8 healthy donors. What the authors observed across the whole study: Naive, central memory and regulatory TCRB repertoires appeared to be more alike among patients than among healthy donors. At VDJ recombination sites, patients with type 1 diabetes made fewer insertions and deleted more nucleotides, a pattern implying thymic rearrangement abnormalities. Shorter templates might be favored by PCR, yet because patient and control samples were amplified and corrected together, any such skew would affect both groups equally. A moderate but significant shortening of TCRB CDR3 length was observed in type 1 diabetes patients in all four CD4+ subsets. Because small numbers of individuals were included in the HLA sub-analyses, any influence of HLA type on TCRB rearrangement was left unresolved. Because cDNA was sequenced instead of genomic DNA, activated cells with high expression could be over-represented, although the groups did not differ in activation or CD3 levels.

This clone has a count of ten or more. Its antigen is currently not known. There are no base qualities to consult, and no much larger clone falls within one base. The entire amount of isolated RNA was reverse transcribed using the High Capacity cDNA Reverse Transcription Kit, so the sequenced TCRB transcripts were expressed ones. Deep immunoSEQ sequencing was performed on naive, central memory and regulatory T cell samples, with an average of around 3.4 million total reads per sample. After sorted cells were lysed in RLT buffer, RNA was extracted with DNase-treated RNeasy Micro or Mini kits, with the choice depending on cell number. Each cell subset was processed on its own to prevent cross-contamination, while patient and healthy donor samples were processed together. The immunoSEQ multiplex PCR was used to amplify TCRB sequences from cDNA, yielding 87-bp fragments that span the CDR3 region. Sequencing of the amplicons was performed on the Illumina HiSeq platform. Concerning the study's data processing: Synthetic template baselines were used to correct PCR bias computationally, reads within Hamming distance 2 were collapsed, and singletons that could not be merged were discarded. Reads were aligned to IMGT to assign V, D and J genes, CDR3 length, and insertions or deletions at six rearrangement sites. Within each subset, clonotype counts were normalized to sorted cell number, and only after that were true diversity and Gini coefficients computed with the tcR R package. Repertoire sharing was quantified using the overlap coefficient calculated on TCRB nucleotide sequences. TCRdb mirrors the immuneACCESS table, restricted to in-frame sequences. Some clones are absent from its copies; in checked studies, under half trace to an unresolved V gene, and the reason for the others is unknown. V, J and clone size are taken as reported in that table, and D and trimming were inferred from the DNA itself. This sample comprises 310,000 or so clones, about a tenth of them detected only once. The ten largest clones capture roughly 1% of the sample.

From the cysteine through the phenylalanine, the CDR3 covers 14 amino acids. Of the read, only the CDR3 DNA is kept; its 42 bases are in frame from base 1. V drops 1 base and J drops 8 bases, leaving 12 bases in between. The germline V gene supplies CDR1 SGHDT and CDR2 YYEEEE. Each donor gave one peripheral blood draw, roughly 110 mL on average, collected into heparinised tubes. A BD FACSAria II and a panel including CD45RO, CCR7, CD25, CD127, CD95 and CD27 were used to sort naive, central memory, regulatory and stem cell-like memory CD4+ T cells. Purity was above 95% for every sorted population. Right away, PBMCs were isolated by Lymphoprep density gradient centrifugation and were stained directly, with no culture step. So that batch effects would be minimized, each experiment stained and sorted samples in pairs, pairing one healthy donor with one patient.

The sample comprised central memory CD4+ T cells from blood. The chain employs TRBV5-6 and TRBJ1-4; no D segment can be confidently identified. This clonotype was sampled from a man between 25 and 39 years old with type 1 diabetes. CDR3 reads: CASSLQVTGEKLFF. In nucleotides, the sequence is TGTGCCAGCAGCTTGCAGGTAACCGGCGAAAAACTGTTTTTT.